This T cell receptor (beta chain) was recovered during a study of cytomegalovirus exposure and HLA in healthy donors. Study-wide context: T cells numbering about 179 million yielded approximately 120 million unique TCR beta sequences in an earlier analysis.

The study ran its PCR with 60 Vbeta and 13 Jbeta primers. Some clones are missing from TCRdb's copy, which holds only in-frame ones; the method was immunoSEQ multiplex PCR. The repertoire holds approximately 100,000 clones, with 77% as singletons. Study-wide points: In a later analysis, an Asian-associated ancestry cluster reportedly showed fewer N-insertions than the approximately 700-donor mean. Cytomegalovirus status, reportedly, was diagnosed with high specificity and sensitivity by the classifier.

In the case of this clone: No antigen is known for it.

This CDR3 is 14 amino acids long. The V end was cut by 0 bases, the J end by 7 bases, with 11 bases between. The germline gives CDR1 SGDLS, CDR2 YYNGEE. Nominally healthy donors were sampled, though unrecorded immune exposures were likely. The TCR sequence derives from a woman in her thirties or forties in good health and CMV-seronegative. The chain links TRBV9 to TRBJ1-5, with no clear D. Material for sequencing was PBMCs. Written as DNA, the CDR3 is TGTGCCAGCAGCGTAGAGGCGGAGGGCCAGCCCCAGCATTTT. Translating it yields CASSVEAEGQPQHF.